The present TCR beta chain was sequenced within a study of T cells in Graves' hyperthyroidism and ophthalmopathy. Notes on the study in general: Within blood appeared most thyroid clonotypes that had expanded above 0.001.

A word on this clonotype: Its antigen remains unidentified.

V gave up 4 bases and J gave up 7 bases, with 19 bases separating them. The V gene's germline CDR1 is SGHVS and CDR2 FQNEAQ. CDR3 size: 16 residues. Diagnoses used clinical symptoms, serum thyroxine and TRAb, thyroid ultrasound and orbital computed tomography. The PBMCs were sourced from fresh peripheral blood (around 9.9 ml). Template material for amplifying TCR beta CDR3 regions consisted of RNA transcripts. The TCR CDR3 was amplified in a first-round RT-PCR using the HTBI primer set. One entry per CDR3 protein results from TCRdb running MiXCR on the multiplex PCR reads. In the table there are 250,000 to 300,000 distinct CDR3 sequences, roughly 19% of which are singletons.

The chain is built from TRBV7-8 and TRBJ2-2; tentatively, D is TRBD1 or TRBD2 (5 bases each). This TCR was recovered from a man aged 50 or older with Graves' ophthalmopathy. The sample was blood. The CDR3 sequence: CASSSPGPTAIGELFF. The DNA of the CDR3 is TGTGCCAGCAGCTCACCGGGACCGACGGCAATCGGGGAGCTGTTTTTT.